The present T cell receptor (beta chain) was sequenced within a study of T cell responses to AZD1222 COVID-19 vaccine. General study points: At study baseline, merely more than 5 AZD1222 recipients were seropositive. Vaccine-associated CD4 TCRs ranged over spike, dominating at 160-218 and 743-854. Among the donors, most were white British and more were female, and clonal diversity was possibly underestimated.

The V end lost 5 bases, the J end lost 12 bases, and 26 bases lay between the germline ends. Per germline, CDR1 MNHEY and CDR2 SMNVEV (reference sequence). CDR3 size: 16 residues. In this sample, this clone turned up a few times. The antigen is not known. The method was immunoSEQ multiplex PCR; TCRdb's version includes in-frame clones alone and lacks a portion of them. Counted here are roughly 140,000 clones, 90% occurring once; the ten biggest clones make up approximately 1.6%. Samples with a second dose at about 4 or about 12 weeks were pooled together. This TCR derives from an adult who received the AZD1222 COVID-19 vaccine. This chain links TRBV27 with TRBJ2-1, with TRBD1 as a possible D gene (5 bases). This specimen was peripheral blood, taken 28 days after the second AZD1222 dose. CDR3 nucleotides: TGTGCCAGCAGTACCCGCGTGGGGCCGCCGCATACGGTGCAGTTCTTC. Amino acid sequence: CASSTRVGPPHTVQFF.